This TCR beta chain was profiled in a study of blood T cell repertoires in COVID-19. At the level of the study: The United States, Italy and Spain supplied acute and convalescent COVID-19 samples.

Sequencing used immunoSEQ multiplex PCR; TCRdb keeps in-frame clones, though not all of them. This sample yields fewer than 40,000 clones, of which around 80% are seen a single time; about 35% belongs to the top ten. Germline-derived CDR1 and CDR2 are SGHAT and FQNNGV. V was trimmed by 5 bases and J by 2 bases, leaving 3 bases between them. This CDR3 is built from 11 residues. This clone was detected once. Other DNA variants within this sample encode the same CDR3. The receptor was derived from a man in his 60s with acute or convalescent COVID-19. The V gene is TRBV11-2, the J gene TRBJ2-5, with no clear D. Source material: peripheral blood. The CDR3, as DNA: TGTGCCAGCAGCCCGCAAGAGACCCAGTACTTC. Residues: CASSPQETQYF.